The 11 T cell receptor beta chains below all came from one sample that was sequenced in a study of blood T cell repertoires in COVID-19. Profiling relied on immunoSEQ multiplex PCR, and the TCRdb table lists in-frame clones only, not all of them. Here the sample spans about 220,000 clones, 84% being singletons. Material for sequencing was peripheral blood. The receptors here all came from a man aged 45 to 65 with active or convalescent COVID-19.

There are a few counts of this clone. J is TRBJ2-5 and V is TRBV7-6; the D is unclear. V dropped 5 bases and J dropped 3 bases, with 4 bases sitting between them. The CDR3 extends over 11 amino acids. Germline lookup yields CDR1 SGHVS and CDR2 FNYEAQ. DNA for the CDR3: TGTGCCAGCAGCCCAAAAGAGACCCAGTACTTC. It is translated as CASSPKETQYF.

J is TRBJ2-1 and V is TRBV27, with 8 bases that match TRBD2. This CDR3 comprises 14 residues. Germline CDR1 and CDR2: MNHEY and SMNVEV (reference sequence). J lost 8 bases, V lost 8 bases, and 11 bases had no gene match. DNA of the CDR3: TGTGCCAGCTTCCCCCGCGGGGGGAGGGATGAGCAGTTCTTC. Translated: CASFPRGGRDEQFF.

The rearrangement uses TRBV11-2 and TRBJ1-1; D uncertain. This CDR3 is 12 amino acids long. Germline V gives CDR1 SGHAT, CDR2 FQNNGV. Trimming took 0 bases from V and 11 from J, leaving 10 bases between them. The CDR3, as DNA: TGTGCCAGCAGCTTAGACCGGGAGTGGGCTTTCTTT. Translated: CASSLDREWAFF.

The CDR3 sequence: CASSRAQGVTQPQHF. In nucleotides, the CDR3 is TGTGCCAGTAGTAGGGCCCAGGGGGTCACTCAGCCCCAGCATTTT. The chain joins TRBV19 to TRBJ1-5; 7 bases agree with TRBD1. Germline V gives CDR1 LNHDA, CDR2 SQIVND (reference sequence). The CDR3 loop spans 15 amino acids. The J segment lost 6 bases and the V segment lost 4 bases, leaving 9 bases of the junction unmatched.

The chain carries TRBV19 and TRBJ1-2, with TRBD1 identical over 7 bases. V gave up 6 bases and J gave up 9 bases; unmatched junction bases: 13. The CDR3 spans 14 residues. CDR1 is LNHDA and CDR2 is SQIVND in the germline V gene (reference sequence). CDR3 nucleotide sequence: TGTGCCAGTAGGTCAGGGGGGTCCTCGGCGAGCTACACCTTC. Protein product: CASRSGGSSASYTF. Using reference TRBV19 and TRBJ1-2 for the parts outside the CDR3, the full variable domain is DGGITQSPKYLFRKEGQNVTLSCEQNLNHDAMYWYRQDPGQGLRLIYYSQIVNDFQKGDIAEGYSVSREKKESFPLTVTSAQKNPTAFYLCASRSGGSSASYTFGSGTRLTVV.

The rearrangement joins TRBV27 to TRBJ2-1; 11 bases are shared with TRBD2. Germline V gene sequence: CDR1 MNHEY, CDR2 SMNVEV (reference sequence). V lost 2 bases and J lost 7; bases outside the gene matches: 4. This CDR3 has 15 amino acids. The CDR3 protein is CASSLGGTSGNEQFF. The CDR3 coding sequence is TGTGCCAGCAGTTTAGGCGGGACTAGCGGAAATGAGCAGTTCTTC.

This rearrangement joins TRBV18 to TRBJ2-7, with D possibly matching TRBD1 (7 bases). The V and J ends lost 5 bases and 3 bases respectively, with 20 bases between them. CDR3 length equals 16 residues. Germline loops: CDR1 KGHSH, CDR2 LQKENI. The CDR3 DNA follows: TGTGCCAGCTCATCTAATGCGGGACAGTCGGACTACGAGCAGTACTTC. It is translated as CASSSNAGQSDYEQYF.

This clone was counted once. The chain combines TRBV4-1 with TRBJ1-4; D uncertain. CDR1 MGHRA and CDR2 YSYEKL come from the germline V gene. Trimming removed 5 bases at V and 7 bases at J, with 11 bases between. This CDR3 is 13 amino acids long. DNA of the CDR3: TGCGCCAGCAGCTCCCTAAGGAGTGAAAAACTGTTTTTT. Translated, it gives CASSSLRSEKLFF.

Comments on this clone: At one end the junction does not follow the germline gene, possibly because of a read error. The CDR3 DNA sequence: TGTGCCAGCAGATTATTCCCCAGTAGCAATCAGCCCCAGCATTTT. This translates into CASRLFPSSNQPQHF. The chain is built from TRBV28 and TRBJ1-5; D not certain. The germline V gene encodes CDR1 MDHEN and CDR2 SYDVKM. The CDR3 has 15 residues.

In its sample, this clone was seen once. The chain combines TRBV2 with TRBJ2-1; the match to TRBD1 covers 8 bases. The V gene's germline CDR1 is SNHLY and CDR2 FYNNEI. The CDR3 runs to 14 residues. The junction had 2 bases not matched to a gene; V was cut back by 3 bases and J by 4 bases. CDR3 nucleotides: TGTGCCAGCAGTGACCGGGACAGGTACAATGAGCAGTTCTTC. This sequence encodes CASSDRDRYNEQFF. The whole variable domain, remainder taken from reference TRBV2 and TRBJ2-1, is EPEVTQTPSHQVTQMGQEVILRCVPISNHLYFYWYRQILGQKVEFLVSFYNNEISEKSEIFDDQFSVERPDGSNFTLKIRSTKLEDSAMYFCASSDRDRYNEQFFGPGTRLTVL.

The chain links TRBV5-1 to TRBJ2-3; 10 nucleotides agree with TRBD1. The V gene end was trimmed by 4 bases and the J gene end by 4 bases; junction bases not matched to a gene: 3. CDR1 and CDR2 (germline): SGHRS, YFSETQ. The CDR3 length is 14 residues. CDR3 amino acids: CASSETGGADTQYF. CDR3 nucleotides: TGCGCCAGCAGCGAGACAGGGGGCGCAGATACGCAGTATTTT.